The text below deals with one T cell receptor (beta chain). Its target is unknown. This CDR3 is also generated by other DNA sequences in the sample. CD4+ cells yielded CD45RA+ naive and CD45RA-negative memory subsets. This record comes from a study of shared clonotypes between healthy human individuals. General study points: Sequencing depth was predicted to influence how clonotypes are shared among donors.

V lost 6 bases, J lost 9 bases, and 14 bases lay in between. The germline V gene encodes CDR1 SEHNR and CDR2 FQNEAQ (reference sequence). CDR3 length: 12 amino acids. Generated by immunoSEQ multiplex PCR, the TCRdb table keeps only in-frame clones and is missing some. This sample has roughly 2.5 million clones; around nine tenths occur once, and the top ten carry roughly 0.13%. The receptor was isolated from a man aged 18 to 29 in good health. This chain uses TRBV7-9 with TRBJ1-1, with D possibly being TRBD1 (6 bases). The sequencing sample was made of naive CD4+ T cells sorted from blood. Subset of the sample: CD45RA+ positively selected. The CDR3, as DNA: TGTGCCAGCAGTCTTTCGACAGGCCAAGCTTTCTTT. Protein: CASSLSTGQAFF.